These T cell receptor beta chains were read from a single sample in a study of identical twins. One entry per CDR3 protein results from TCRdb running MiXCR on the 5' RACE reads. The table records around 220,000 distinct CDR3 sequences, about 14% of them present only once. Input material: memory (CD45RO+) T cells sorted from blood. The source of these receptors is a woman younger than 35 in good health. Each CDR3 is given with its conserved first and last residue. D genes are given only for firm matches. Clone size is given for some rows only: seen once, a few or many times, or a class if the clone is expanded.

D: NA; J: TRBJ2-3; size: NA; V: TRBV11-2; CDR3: CASSTGARDTQYF; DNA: TGTGCCAGCAGCACCGGGGCCCGCGATACGCAGTATTTT
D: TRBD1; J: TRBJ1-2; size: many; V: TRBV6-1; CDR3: CASRTGGQESDGYTF; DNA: TGTGCCAGCAGAACAGGGGGCCAGGAGTCTGACGGCTACACCTTC
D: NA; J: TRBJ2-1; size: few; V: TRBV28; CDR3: CASSSEIPSRSYNEQFF; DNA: TGTGCCAGCAGCTCCGAAATCCCTAGTCGATCCTACAATGAGCAGTTCTTC
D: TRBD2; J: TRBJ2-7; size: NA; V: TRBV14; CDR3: CRTGEGRHEQYF; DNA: TGCCGCACGGGGGAGGGAAGACACGAGCAGTACTTC
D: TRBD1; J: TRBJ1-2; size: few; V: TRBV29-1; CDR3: CSVDLAADRGRDGYTF; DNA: TGCAGCGTTGATCTGGCGGCGGACAGGGGGCGGGATGGCTACACCTTC
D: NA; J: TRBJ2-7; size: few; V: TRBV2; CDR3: CASSSQGGESYEQYF; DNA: TGTGCCAGCAGTTCGCAGGGGGGGGAATCCTACGAGCAGTACTTC
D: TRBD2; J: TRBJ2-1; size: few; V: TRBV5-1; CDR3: CASSPGTSGEYNEQFF; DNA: TGCGCCAGCAGCCCGGGGACTAGCGGGGAGTACAATGAGCAGTTCTTC
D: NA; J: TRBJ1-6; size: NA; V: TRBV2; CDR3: CASSRDWDNSPLHF; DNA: TGTGCCAGCAGCCGGGACTGGGATAATTCACCCCTCCACTTT
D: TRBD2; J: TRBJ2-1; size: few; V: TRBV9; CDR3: CASSVTLAGDNEQFF; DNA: TGTGCCAGCAGCGTAACGCTAGCGGGAGACAATGAGCAGTTCTTC
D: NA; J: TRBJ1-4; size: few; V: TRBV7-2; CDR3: CASSLVFREGKLFF; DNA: TGTGCCAGCAGCTTAGTGTTCAGGGAAGGAAAACTGTTTTTT
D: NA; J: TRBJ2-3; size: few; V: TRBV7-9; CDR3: CASNLGGGFTDTQYF; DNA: TGTGCCAGCAACCTAGGGGGAGGATTCACAGATACGCAGTATTTT
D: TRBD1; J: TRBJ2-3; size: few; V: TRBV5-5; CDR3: CASRRQGQATDTQYF; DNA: TGTGCCAGCCGCAGACAGGGGCAAGCAACAGATACGCAGTATTTT
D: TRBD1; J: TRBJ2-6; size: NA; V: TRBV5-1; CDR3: CASSGQGGISGANVLTF; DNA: TGCGCCAGCAGCGGACAGGGAGGTATCTCTGGGGCCAACGTCCTGACTTTC
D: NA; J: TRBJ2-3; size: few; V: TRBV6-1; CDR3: CASSEAFEPDTQYF; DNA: TGTGCCAGCAGTGAAGCCTTTGAACCAGATACGCAGTATTTT
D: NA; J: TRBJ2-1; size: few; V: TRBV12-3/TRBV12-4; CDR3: CASSLGLSNEQFF; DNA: TGTGCCAGCAGTTTAGGACTGAGCAATGAGCAGTTCTTC
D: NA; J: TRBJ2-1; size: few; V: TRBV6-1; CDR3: CASKKGGTYNEQFF; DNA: TGTGCCAGCAAGAAAGGGGGTACCTACAATGAGCAGTTCTTC
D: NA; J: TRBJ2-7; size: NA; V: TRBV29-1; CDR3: CSVERVMGGEQYF; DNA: TGCAGCGTTGAAAGGGTCATGGGGGGCGAGCAGTACTTC
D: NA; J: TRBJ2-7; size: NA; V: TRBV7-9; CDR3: CASSFLASYEQYF; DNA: TGTGCCAGCAGCTTTTTGGCGTCCTACGAGCAGTACTTC
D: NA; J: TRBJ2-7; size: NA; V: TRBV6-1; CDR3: CASSPGQKHQSYEQYF; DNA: TGTGCCAGCAGCCCAGGACAGAAACATCAATCCTACGAGCAGTACTTC
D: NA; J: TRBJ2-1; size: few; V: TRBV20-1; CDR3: CSARDGRGSSYNEQFF; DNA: TGCAGTGCTAGAGATGGTAGGGGTAGTTCCTACAATGAGCAGTTCTTC
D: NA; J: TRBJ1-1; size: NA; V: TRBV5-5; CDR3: CASSFQSNTEAFF; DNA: TGTGCCAGCAGCTTTCAGTCGAACACTGAAGCTTTCTTT
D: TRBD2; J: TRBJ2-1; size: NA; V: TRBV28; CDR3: CASSLLPPGTSGRGGEQFF; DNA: TGTGCCAGCAGTTTACTACCCCCCGGGACTAGCGGGAGGGGAGGTGAGCAGTTCTTC
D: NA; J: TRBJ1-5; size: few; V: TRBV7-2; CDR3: CASSLRPTNQPQHF; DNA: TGTGCCAGCAGCTTAAGGCCCACCAATCAGCCCCAGCATTTT
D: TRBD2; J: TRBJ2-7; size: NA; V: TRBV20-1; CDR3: CSARGTGTSIYEQYF; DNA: TGCAGTGCTAGAGGAACCGGGACTAGTATCTACGAGCAGTACTTC
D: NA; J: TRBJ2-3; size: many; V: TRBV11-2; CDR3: CASSLEQSGSLTDTQYF; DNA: TGTGCCAGCAGCTTAGAACAGTCCGGGAGTTTAACAGATACGCAGTATTTT
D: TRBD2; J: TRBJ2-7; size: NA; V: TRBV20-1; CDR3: CSARDPAGGIYEQYF; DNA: TGCAGTGCTAGAGACCCAGCGGGAGGGATTTACGAGCAGTACTTC
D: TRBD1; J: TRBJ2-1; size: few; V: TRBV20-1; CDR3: CSARQGVVDEQFF; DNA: TGCAGTGCCAGACAGGGGGTTGTGGATGAGCAGTTCTTC
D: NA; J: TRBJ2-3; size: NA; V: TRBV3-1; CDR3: CASSHSGSRTDTQYF; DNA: TGTGCCAGCAGTCATTCAGGGAGCCGCACAGATACGCAGTATTTT
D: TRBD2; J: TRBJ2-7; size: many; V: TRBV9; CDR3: CASSVGLAGGSSYEQYF; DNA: TGTGCCAGCAGCGTAGGTCTAGCGGGAGGCAGCTCCTACGAGCAGTACTTC
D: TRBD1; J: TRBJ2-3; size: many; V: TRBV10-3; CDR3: CATTGASTDTQYF; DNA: TGTGCCACCACAGGGGCTAGCACAGATACGCAGTATTTT
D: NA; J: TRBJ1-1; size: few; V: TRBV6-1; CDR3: CASSERVTEAFF; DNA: TGTGCCAGCAGTGAAAGGGTAACTGAAGCTTTCTTT
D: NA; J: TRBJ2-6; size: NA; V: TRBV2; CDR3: CASSDGGTHSGANVLTF; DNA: TGTGCCAGCAGTGATGGCGGGACCCACTCTGGGGCCAACGTCCTGACTTTC
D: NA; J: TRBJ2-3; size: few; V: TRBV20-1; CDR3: CSARGGGHTKDTQYF; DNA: TGCAGTGCTAGAGGGGGGGGACATACCAAAGATACGCAGTATTTT
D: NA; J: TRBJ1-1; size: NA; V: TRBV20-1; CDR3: CSARALEGDLEAFF; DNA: TGCAGTGCTAGAGCCCTCGAGGGGGACCTTGAAGCTTTCTTT
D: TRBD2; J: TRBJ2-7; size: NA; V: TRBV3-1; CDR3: CASSQDLASGGKQYF; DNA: TGTGCCAGCAGCCAAGATCTAGCTAGCGGGGGGAAGCAGTACTTC
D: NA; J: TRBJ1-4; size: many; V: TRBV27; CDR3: CASSRTRPNEKLFF; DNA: TGTGCCAGCAGCAGGACACGGCCTAATGAAAAACTGTTTTTT
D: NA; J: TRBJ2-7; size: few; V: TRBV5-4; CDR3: CASSRDASEQYF; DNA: TGTGCCAGCAGTAGGGACGCTAGCGAGCAGTACTTC
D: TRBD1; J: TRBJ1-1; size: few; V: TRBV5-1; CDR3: CASSGQTGFRAEAFF; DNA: TGCGCCAGCAGCGGGCAGACAGGGTTTCGGGCTGAAGCTTTCTTT
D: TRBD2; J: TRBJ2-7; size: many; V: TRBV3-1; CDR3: CASTNRGAYEQYF; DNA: TGTGCCAGCACCAACCGGGGGGCCTACGAGCAGTACTTC
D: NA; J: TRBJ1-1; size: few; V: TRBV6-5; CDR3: CASFSRGTEAFF; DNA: TGTGCCAGCTTCTCAAGGGGGACTGAAGCTTTCTTT
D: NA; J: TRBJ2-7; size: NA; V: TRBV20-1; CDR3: CSASDSYEQYF; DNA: TGCAGTGCTAGTGACAGCTACGAGCAGTACTTC
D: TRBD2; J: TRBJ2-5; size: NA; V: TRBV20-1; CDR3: CSASLAGVQETQYF; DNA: TGCAGTGCTAGCCTAGCGGGGGTTCAAGAGACCCAGTACTTC
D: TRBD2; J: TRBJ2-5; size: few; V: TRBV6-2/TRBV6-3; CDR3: CASSYSLDQYRTSGGPIETQYF; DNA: TGTGCCAGCAGTTACTCGTTGGATCAATACAGGACTAGCGGGGGGCCCATAGAGACCCAGTACTTC
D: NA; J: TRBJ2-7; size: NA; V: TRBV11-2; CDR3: CASSLSPAGRGNF; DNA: TGTGCCAGCAGCTTATCCCCTGCAGGGCGAGGGAACTTC
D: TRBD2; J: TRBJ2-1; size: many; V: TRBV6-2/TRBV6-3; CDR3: CASSWGLIGNEQFF; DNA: TGTGCCAGCAGTTGGGGACTAATCGGCAATGAGCAGTTCTTC
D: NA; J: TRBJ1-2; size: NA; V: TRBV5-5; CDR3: CASSLYMSPNYGYTF; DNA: TGTGCCAGCAGCTTGTATATGAGTCCGAACTATGGCTACACCTTC
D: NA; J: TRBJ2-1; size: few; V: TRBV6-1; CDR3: CASSEGSSTPQFF; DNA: TGTGCCAGCAGTGAAGGTTCTTCGACACCGCAGTTCTTC
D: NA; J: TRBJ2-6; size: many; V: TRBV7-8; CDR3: CASSFLHKVSSGANVLTF; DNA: TGTGCCAGCAGCTTTTTACACAAAGTCTCCTCTGGGGCCAACGTCCTGACTTTC
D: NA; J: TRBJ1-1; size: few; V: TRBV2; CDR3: CARITEAFF; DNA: TGTGCCAGGATAACTGAAGCTTTCTTT
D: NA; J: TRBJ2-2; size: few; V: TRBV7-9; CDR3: CASSLEVSGELFF; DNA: TGTGCCAGCAGCTTAGAAGTATCCGGGGAGCTGTTTTTT
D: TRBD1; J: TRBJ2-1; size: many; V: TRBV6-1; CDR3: CASSEEAGGYNEQFF; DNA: TGTGCCAGCAGTGAAGAGGCAGGGGGCTACAATGAGCAGTTCTTC
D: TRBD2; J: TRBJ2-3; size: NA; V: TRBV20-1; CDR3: CSAPSWGRAADTQYF; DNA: TGCAGTGCCCCAAGCTGGGGGAGGGCGGCAGATACGCAGTATTTT
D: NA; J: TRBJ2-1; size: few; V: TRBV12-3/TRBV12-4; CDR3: CASKVVRSSDEQFF; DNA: TGTGCCAGCAAGGTAGTCAGGAGCAGCGATGAGCAGTTCTTC